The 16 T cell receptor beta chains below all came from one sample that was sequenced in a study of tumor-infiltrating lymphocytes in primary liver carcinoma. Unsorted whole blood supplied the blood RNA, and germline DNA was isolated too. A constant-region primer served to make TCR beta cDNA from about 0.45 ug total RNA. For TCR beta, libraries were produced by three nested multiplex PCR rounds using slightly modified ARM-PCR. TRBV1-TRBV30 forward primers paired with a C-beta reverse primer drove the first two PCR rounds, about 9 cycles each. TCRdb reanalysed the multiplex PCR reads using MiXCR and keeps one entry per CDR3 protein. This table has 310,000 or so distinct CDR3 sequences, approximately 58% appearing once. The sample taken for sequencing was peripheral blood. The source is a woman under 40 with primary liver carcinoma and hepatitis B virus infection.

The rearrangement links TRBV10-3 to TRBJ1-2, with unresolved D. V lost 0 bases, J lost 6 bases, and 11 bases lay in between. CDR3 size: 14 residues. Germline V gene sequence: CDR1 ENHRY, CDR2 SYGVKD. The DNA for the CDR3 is TGTGCCATCAGTGAGTCGGCAGTGGCGAATGGCTACACCTTC. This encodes CAISESAVANGYTF.

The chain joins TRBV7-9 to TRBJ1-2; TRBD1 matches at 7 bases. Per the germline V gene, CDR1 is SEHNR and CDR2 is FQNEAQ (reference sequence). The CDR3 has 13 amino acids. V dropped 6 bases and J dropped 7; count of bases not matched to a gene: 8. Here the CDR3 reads CASRKGGGFGYTF. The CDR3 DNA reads TGTGCCAGCAGAAAAGGGGGCGGTTTTGGCTACACCTTC.

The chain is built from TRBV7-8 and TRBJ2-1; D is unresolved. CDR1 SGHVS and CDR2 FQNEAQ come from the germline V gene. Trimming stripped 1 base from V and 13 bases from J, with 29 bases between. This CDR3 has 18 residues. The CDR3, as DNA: TGTGCCAGCAGCTTAGGGGGTTACCGAGACTTCGGGTCAATGAAACAGTTCTTC. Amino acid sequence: CASSLGGYRDFGSMKQFF.

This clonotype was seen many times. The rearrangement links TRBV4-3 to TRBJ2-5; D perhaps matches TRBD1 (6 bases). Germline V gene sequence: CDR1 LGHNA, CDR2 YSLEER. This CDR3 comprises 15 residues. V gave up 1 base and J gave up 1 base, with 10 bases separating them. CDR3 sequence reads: CASSQAATGQETQYF. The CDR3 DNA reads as TGCGCCAGCAGCCAAGCCGCGACAGGCCAAGAGACCCAGTACTTC.

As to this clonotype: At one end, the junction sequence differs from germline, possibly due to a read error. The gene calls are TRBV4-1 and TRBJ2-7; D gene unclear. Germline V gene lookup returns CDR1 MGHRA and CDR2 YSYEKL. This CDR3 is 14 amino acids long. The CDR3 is CASSHRSMAYEQHF. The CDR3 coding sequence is TGCGCCAGCAGCCACAGGTCTATGGCCTACGAGCAGCACTTC.

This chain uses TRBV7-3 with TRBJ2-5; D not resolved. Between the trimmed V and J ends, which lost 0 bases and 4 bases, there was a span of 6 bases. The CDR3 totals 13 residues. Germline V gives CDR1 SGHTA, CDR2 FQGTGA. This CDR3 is CASSLTLGETQYF. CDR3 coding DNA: TGTGCCAGCAGCTTAACCCTTGGAGAGACCCAGTACTTC.

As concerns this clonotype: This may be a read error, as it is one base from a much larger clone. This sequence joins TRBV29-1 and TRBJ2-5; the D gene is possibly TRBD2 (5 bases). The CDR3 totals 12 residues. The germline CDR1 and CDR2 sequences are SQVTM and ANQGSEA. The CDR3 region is CGHGISQETQYF. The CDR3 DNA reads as TGCGGCCACGGGATTTCCCAAGAGACCCAGTACTTC.

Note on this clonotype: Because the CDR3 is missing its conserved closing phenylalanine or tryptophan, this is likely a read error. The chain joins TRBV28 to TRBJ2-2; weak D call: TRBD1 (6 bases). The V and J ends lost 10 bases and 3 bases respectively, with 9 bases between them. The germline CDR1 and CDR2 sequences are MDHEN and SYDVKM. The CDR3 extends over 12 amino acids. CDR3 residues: CATEGDTGELFL. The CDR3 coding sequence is TGTGCCACCGAGGGGGACACCGGGGAGCTGTTTTTA.

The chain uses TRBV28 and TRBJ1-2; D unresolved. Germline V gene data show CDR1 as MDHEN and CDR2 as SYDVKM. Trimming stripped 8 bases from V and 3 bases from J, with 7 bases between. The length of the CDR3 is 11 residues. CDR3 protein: CASRGHYGYTF. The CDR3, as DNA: TGTGCCAGCCGAGGACACTATGGCTACACCTTC.

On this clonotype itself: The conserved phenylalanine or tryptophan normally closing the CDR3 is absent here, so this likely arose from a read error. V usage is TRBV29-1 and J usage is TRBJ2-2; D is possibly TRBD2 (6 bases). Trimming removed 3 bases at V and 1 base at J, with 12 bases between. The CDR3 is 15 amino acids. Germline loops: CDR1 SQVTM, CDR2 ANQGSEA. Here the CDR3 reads CSVEEGTGNTGELFC. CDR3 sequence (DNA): TGCAGCGTTGAGGAGGGCACCGGGAACACCGGGGAGCTGTTTTGT.

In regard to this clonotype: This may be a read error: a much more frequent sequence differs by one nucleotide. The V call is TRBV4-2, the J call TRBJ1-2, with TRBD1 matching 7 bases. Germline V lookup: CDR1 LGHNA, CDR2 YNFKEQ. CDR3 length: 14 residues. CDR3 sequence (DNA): TGTGACAGCAGCCCCGGGACAGCAAACTATGGCTACACCTTC. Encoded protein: CDSSPGTANYGYTF.

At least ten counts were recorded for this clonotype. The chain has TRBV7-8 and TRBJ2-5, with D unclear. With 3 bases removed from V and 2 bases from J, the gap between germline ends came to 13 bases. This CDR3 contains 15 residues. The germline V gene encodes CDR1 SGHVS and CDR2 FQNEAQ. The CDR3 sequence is CASSFLPTQQETQYF. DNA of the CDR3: TGTGCCAGCAGCTTCCTCCCGACTCAGCAAGAGACCCAGTACTTC.

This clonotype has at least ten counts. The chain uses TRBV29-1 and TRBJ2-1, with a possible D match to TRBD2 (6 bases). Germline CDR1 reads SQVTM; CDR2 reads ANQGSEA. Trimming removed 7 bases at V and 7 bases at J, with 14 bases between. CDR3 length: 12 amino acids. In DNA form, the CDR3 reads TGCAGCGCCGGAGCGGGTGGGAATGAGCAGTTCTTC. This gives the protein CSAGAGGNEQFF.

CDR3 sequence (DNA): TGTGCCAGCAGCGTAGCTACGGAGCGGGAGGGCCCCAATGAGCAGTTCTTC. Residues: CASSVATEREGPNEQFF. This chain links TRBV9 with TRBJ2-1; 10 bases map to TRBD2. Germline-derived CDR1 and CDR2 are SGDLS and YYNGEE. This CDR3 region has 17 residues. V lost 0 bases and J lost 6; bases outside the gene matches: 9.

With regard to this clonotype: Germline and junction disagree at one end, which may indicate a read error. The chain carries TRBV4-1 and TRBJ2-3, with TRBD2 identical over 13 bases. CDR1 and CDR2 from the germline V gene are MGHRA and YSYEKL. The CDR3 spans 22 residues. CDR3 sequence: CASSQEYLGRELAGGNTDTQYF. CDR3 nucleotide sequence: TGCGCCAGCAGCCAAGAATATTTGGGCCGAGAACTAGCGGGAGGGAACACAGATACGCAATATTTT.

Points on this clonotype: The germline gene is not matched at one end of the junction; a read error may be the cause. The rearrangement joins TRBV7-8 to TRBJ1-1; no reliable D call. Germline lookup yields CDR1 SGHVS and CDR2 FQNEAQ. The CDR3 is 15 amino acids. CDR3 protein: CASSPQDGPGTEASF. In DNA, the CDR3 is TGTGCCAGCAGCCCACAAGACGGGCCAGGCACTGAAGCTTCCTTT.